One sample yielded the 10 T cell receptor beta chains listed below, sequenced in a study of blood T cell repertoires in COVID-19. The table came from immunoSEQ multiplex PCR; TCRdb's copy has only in-frame clones and leaves some out. Among about 50,000 clones listed, 76% were seen once. The sample was peripheral blood. Receptors originate from a man aged 45 to 65 with active or convalescent COVID-19.

The chain links TRBV6-5 to TRBJ2-7; 10 nucleotides match TRBD1. The CDR3 runs to 15 residues. Looked up from germline, CDR1 is MNHEY and CDR2 is SVGAGI. J was trimmed by 5 bases and V by 0 bases; bases with no gene match: 4. The CDR3 nucleotides read TGTGCCAGCAGTTACTCGACAGGGGGCTATGACGAGCAGTACTTC. This codes for CASSYSTGGYDEQYF.

This clone has at least ten counts. The rearrangement joins TRBV11-2 to TRBJ1-1; 9 bases are shared with TRBD1. The CDR3 runs 15 residues. Germline trimming cut 5 bases from V and 6 bases from J; bases unmatched to any gene: 10. Germline V gene lookup returns CDR1 SGHAT and CDR2 FQNNGV. CDR3 in DNA: TGTGCCAGCAGCACCCAGGGACAGGGTTTCGCTGAAGCTTTCTTT. The encoded protein is CASSTQGQGFAEAFF.

About this clone itself: Other DNA sequences in this sample translate to the same CDR3. This sequence joins TRBV9 and TRBJ2-7; D gene unclear. The ends were cut back, 2 bases at V and 0 bases at J, with 9 bases in the middle. This CDR3 region has 14 residues. CDR1 SGDLS and CDR2 YYNGEE come from the germline V gene. For the CDR3, the DNA is TGTGCCAGCAGCGTGACTGTTAGCTCCTACGAGCAGTACTTC. Protein product: CASSVTVSSYEQYF.

V and J are TRBV5-1 and TRBJ2-1; 8 bases fit TRBD2. V lost 5 bases to trimming and J lost 2 bases; unmatched junction nucleotides: 3. CDR3 length: 14 amino acids. CDR1 and CDR2 from the germline V gene are SGHRS and YFSETQ. DNA of the CDR3: TGCGCCAGCAGTATCGGGGGGGCCTACAATGAGCAGTTCTTC. This gives the protein CASSIGGAYNEQFF.

In its sample, this clone was seen a few times. The chain links TRBV9 to TRBJ2-1, with 9 bases matching TRBD2. V trimming: 4 bases; J trimming: 15 bases; junction bases outside the gene matches: 8. Germline V CDR1 and CDR2: SGDLS, YYNGEE. This CDR3 is built from 12 residues. CDR3 loop: CASSSSGTSPFF. The CDR3 region has the DNA TGTGCCAGCAGCTCCTCCGGGACTAGCCCGTTCTTC.

V is TRBV12-5 and J is TRBJ2-7; a weak D match, TRBD1 (5 bases). Germline V gene data show CDR1 as LGHNT and CDR2 as FRNRAP. This CDR3 contains 13 residues. Deletions cut 3 bases from V and 6 bases from J, with 12 bases between. Here the CDR3 reads CASGLKGSGEQYF. The CDR3 DNA follows: TGTGCTAGTGGTTTAAAGGGGTCGGGCGAGCAGTACTTC.

Only a few counts were recorded for this clone. The chain carries TRBV18 and TRBJ2-3; TRBD2 is a possible D gene (6 bases). This CDR3 has 15 amino acids. Between the trimmed V and J ends, which lost 6 bases and 3 bases, there was a span of 16 bases. CDR1 and CDR2 (germline): KGHSH, LQKENI. This CDR3 is CASSGRRGRTDTQYF. CDR3 nucleotides: TGTGCCAGCTCCGGGCGGCGGGGCCGAACAGATACGCAGTATTTT.

This rearrangement joins TRBV6-5 to TRBJ2-6; the D is unclear. Germline V gene data show CDR1 as MNHEY and CDR2 as SVGAGI. The V and J ends lost 9 bases and 0 bases respectively, with 6 bases between them. The CDR3 sequence is 13 residues long. Written as DNA, the CDR3 is TGTGCCAGTGAGAGCTCTGGGGCCAACGTCCTGACTTTC. Residues: CASESSGANVLTF.

The chain joins TRBV5-4 to TRBJ2-5; unclear D gene. The CDR3 sequence is 13 residues long. From germline, CDR1 is SGHNT and CDR2 YYREEE (reference sequence). The V end lost 0 bases, the J end lost 5 bases, and 8 bases lay between the germline ends. CDR3 in amino acids: CASSLAGSETQYF. DNA of the CDR3: TGTGCCAGCAGCTTGGCGGGTTCGGAGACCCAGTACTTC.

This clone was seen at least ten times. The V and J genes are TRBV3-1 (or the pseudogene TRBV3-2) and TRBJ2-5; D might be TRBD1 (7 bases). V lost 3 bases to trimming and J lost 9 bases, with 20 bases between them. CDR3 size: 15 residues. Germline V gives CDR1 LGHDT, CDR2 YNNKEL (reference sequence). This CDR3 is CASSQAGGQSRAQYF. The CDR3 region has the DNA TGTGCCAGCAGCCAGGCCGGGGGACAGAGCAGGGCCCAGTACTTC.